The present T cell receptor (beta chain) was sequenced within a study of control samples from healthy donors and cancer patients. Here immunoSEQ multiplex PCR was the method, and the copy in TCRdb shows in-frame clones only, minus some. The table lists about 140,000 clones, around nine tenths of them singletons, with approximately 11% in the top ten. CDR1 and CDR2 (germline): SGHAT, FQNNGV. J was trimmed by 2 bases and V by 5 bases; bases with no gene match: 6. The CDR3 contains 16 residues. The gene calls are TRBV11-2 and TRBJ2-3; 11 bases agree with TRBD2. Sequences were obtained from blood. The source is a man aged 30-40 years in good health. CDR3 coding DNA: TGTGCCAGCAGCCGTACTAGCGGGAGAGTCACAGATACGCAGTATTTT. Its translation: CASSRTSGRVTDTQYF.